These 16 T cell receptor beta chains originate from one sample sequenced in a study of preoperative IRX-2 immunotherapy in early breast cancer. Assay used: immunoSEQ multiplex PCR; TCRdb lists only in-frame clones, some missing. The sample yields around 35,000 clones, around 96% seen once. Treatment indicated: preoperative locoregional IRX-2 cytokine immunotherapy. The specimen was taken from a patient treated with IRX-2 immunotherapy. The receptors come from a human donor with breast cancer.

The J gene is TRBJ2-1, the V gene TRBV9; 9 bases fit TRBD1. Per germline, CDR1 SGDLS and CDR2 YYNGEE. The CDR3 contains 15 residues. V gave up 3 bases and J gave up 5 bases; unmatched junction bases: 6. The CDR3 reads CASSGDRGGDNEQFF. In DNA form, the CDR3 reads TGTGCCAGCAGCGGCGACAGGGGGGGGGACAATGAGCAGTTCTTC.

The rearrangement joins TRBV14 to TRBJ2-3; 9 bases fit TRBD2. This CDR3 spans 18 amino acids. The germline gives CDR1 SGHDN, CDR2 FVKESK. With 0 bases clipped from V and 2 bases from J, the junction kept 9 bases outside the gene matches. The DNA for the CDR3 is TGTGCCAGCAGCCAAGATTGGGCTAGCGGGGTGATCACAGATACGCAGTATTTT. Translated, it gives CASSQDWASGVITDTQYF. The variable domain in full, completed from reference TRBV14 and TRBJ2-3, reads EAGVTQFPSHSVIEKGQTVTLRCDPISGHDNLYWYRRVMGKEIKFLLHFVKESKQDESGMPNNRFLAERTGGTYSTLKVQPAELEDSGVYFCASSQDWASGVITDTQYFGPGTRLTVL.

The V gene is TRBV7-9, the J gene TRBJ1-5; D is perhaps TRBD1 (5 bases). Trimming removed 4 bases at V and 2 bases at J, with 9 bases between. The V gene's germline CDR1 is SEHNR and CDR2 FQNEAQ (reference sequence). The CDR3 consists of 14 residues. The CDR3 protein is CASSSWDGNQPQHF. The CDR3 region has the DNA TGTGCCAGCAGCTCTTGGGACGGCAATCAGCCCCAGCATTTT.

CDR3 in DNA: TGTGCCAGCAGCCGGGGACAGGGAACCTACAATGAGCAGTTCTTC. Its translation is CASSRGQGTYNEQFF. This sequence joins TRBV11-1 and TRBJ2-1; 9 nucleotides align to TRBD1. Germline V gene sequence: CDR1 SGHAT, CDR2 FQDESV (reference sequence). This CDR3 contains 15 residues. V shed 5 bases and J 2 bases; nucleotides not matched to a gene: 4. The full variable domain, rest sourced from reference TRBV11-1 and TRBJ2-1, is EAEVAQSPRYKITEKSQAVAFWCDPISGHATLYWYRQILGQGPELLVQFQDESVVDDSQLPKDRFSAERLKGVDSTLKIQPAELGDSAMYLCASSRGQGTYNEQFFGPGTRLTVL.

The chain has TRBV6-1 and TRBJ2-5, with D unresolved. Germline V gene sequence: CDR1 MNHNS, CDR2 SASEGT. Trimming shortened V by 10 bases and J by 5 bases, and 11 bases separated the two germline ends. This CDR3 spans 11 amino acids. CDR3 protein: CATTPAETQYF. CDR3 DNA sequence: TGTGCCACCACCCCCGCGGAGACCCAGTACTTC.

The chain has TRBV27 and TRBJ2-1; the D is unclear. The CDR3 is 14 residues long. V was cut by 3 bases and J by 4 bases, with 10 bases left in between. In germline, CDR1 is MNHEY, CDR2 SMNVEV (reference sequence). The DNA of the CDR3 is TGTGCCAGCAGTTTTAGGGCAGCTTACAATGAGCAGTTCTTC. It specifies CASSFRAAYNEQFF.

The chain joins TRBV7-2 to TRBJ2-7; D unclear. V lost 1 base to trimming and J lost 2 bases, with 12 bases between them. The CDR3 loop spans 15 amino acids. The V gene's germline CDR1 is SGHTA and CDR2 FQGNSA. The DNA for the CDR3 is TGTGCCAGCAGCTTAGGGCTGTTGAAGGCCTACGAGCAGTACTTC. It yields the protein CASSLGLLKAYEQYF.

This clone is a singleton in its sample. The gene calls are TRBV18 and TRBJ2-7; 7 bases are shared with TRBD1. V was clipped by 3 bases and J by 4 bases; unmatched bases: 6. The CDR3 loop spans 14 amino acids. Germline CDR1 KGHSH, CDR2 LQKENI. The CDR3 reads CASSPSRDSYEQYF. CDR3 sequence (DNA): TGTGCCAGCTCACCGTCCCGGGACAGTTACGAGCAGTACTTC.

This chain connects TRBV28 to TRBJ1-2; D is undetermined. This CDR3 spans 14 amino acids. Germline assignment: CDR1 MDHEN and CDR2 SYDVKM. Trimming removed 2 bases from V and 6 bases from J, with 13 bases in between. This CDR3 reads CASSLKLRGDGYTF. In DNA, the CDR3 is TGTGCCAGCAGTTTAAAGTTGCGAGGTGATGGCTACACCTTC.

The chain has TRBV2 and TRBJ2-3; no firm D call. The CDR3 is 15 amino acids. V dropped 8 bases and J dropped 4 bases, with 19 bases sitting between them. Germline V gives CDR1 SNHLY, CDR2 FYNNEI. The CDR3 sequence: CASRLWAAVPDTQYF. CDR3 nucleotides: TGTGCCAGCCGCCTCTGGGCAGCTGTACCAGATACGCAGTATTTT.

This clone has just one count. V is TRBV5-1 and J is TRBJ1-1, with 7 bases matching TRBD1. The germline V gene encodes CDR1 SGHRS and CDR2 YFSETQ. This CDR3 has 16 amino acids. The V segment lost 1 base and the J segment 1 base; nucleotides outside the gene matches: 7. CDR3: CASSLSPDRRNTEAFF. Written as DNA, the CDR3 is TGCGCCAGCAGCTTGTCCCCGGACAGGAGGAACACTGAAGCTTTCTTT.

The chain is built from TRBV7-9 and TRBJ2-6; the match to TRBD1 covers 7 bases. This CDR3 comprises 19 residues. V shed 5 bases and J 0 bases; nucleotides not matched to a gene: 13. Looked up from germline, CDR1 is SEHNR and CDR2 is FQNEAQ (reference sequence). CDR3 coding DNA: TGTGCCAGCAGCGCCCGTCGGACAGGCTTTACCTCTGGGGCCAACGTCCTGACTTTC. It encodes CASSARRTGFTSGANVLTF.

The CDR3 DNA reads TGTGCCAGCCACTACCAGGGCACTTCCTACGAGCAGTACTTC. Protein: CASHYQGTSYEQYF. The chain carries TRBV2 and TRBJ2-5, with a possible D match to TRBD1 (5 bases). The J call may be in error: the DNA end matches TRBJ2-7 better. Germline CDR1 is SNHLY and CDR2 is FYNNEI. The CDR3 is 14 residues long.

Here the CDR3 reads CASGSEEIVTDTQYF. As DNA, the CDR3 is TGTGCCTCGGGGTCTGAGGAAATAGTCACAGATACGCAGTATTTT. The chain carries TRBV9 and TRBJ2-3; possibly TRBD2 for D (5 bases). Per germline, CDR1 SGDLS and CDR2 YYNGEE. This CDR3 comprises 15 residues. Trimming cost V 10 bases and J 2 bases, with 20 bases left between them.

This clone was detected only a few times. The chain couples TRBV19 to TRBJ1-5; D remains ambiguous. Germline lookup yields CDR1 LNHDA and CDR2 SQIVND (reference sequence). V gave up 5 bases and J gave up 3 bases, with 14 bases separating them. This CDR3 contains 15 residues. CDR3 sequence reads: CASSYQAGVNQPQHF. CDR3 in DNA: TGTGCCAGTAGTTACCAGGCTGGGGTCAATCAGCCCCAGCATTTT. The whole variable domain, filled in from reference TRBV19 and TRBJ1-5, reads DGGITQSPKYLFRKEGQNVTLSCEQNLNHDAMYWYRQDPGQGLRLIYYSQIVNDFQKGDIAEGYSVSREKKESFPLTVTSAQKNPTAFYLCASSYQAGVNQPQHFGDGTRLSIL.

CDR3: CASSPGRAGGPDTQYF. DNA for the CDR3: TGTGCCAGCAGCCCAGGACGAGCGGGAGGTCCAGATACGCAGTATTTT. This chain links TRBV4-2 with TRBJ2-3; 9 bases agree with TRBD2. The junction had 9 bases not matched to a gene; V was cut back by 4 bases and J by 4 bases. CDR1 LGHNA and CDR2 YNFKEQ come from the germline V gene. CDR3 size: 16 residues.